Listed here are 17 T cell receptor beta chains from one sample, sequenced in a study of vaccination and CD4 T cells after COVID-19. The treatment here: approximately nine-day PBMC culture with coronavirus spike peptide pools or control peptides (ViraFEST assay). Antigens of these TCRs are unknown. The Oncomine TCR Beta short-read assay sequenced DNA from cultured CD4+ T cells. TCRdb fed the PCR reads into MiXCR, producing one record per CDR3 protein. Of 17,000 or so distinct CDR3 sequences in the sample, approximately 31% were seen once. The source material was cultured CD4+ T cells from blood. Source of these receptors: a human donor with COVID-19.

This chain uses TRBV19 with TRBJ1-2; TRBD1 matches 11 bases. Unmatched junction bases numbered 5, after V lost 6 bases and J lost 8 bases. The CDR3 runs 13 residues. Germline CDR1 LNHDA, CDR2 SQIVND (reference sequence). The CDR3 DNA follows: TGTGCCAGTAGATTGGACAGGGGGCAAGGCTACACCTTC. Amino acids: CASRLDRGQGYTF. Full variable domain (rest looked up from reference TRBV19 and TRBJ1-2): DGGITQSPKYLFRKEGQNVTLSCEQNLNHDAMYWYRQDPGQGLRLIYYSQIVNDFQKGDIAEGYSVSREKKESFPLTVTSAQKNPTAFYLCASRLDRGQGYTFGSGTRLTVV.

The chain combines TRBV30 with TRBJ1-6, with 7 bases aligning to TRBD1. CDR1 GTSNPN and CDR2 SVGIG come from the germline V gene (reference sequence). This CDR3 is built from 15 residues. The junction had 14 bases not matched to a gene; V was cut back by 4 bases and J by 11 bases. The CDR3 bases are TGTGCCTGGATGGCCTTCCCGGGACAGCGGGCACCCCTCCACTTT. It specifies CAWMAFPGQRAPLHF.

The chain recombines TRBV11-3 with TRBJ2-7, with D possibly called TRBD1 or TRBD2 (6 bases each). This CDR3 is 17 amino acids long. Trimming cost V 5 bases and J 1 base, with 21 bases left between them. CDR1 is SGHNT, CDR2 YENEEA, per germline. This chain's CDR3 is CASSPRGDGGQSYEQYF. Written as DNA, the CDR3 is TGTGCCAGCAGCCCGAGAGGTGACGGGGGACAATCCTACGAGCAGTACTTC.

J is TRBJ1-6 and V is TRBV11-3, with D hard to call. The germline V gene encodes CDR1 SGHNT and CDR2 YENEEA. Trimming removed 1 base from V and 0 bases from J, with 13 bases in between. This CDR3 has 18 amino acids. DNA for the CDR3: TGTGCCAGCAGCTTAGGAGGTTCCACACGCTCCTATAATTCACCCCTCCACTTT. Amino acids: CASSLGGSTRSYNSPLHF.

The CDR3 loop reads CASSLEGGLGTQYF. CDR3 bases: TGTGCCAGCAGCCTTGAGGGGGGCCTCGGGACCCAGTACTTC. The rearrangement joins TRBV6-1 to TRBJ2-5; tentatively, D is TRBD1 or TRBD2 (6 bases each). Germline loops: CDR1 MNHNS, CDR2 SASEGT. CDR3 size: 14 residues. V was cut by 6 bases and J by 7 bases, with 18 bases left in between.

This clonotype was seen just once. This rearrangement joins TRBV27 to TRBJ2-7; weak D call: TRBD1 (6 bases). CDR1 is MNHEY and CDR2 is SMNVEV in the germline V gene (reference sequence). V lost 6 bases to trimming and J lost 2 bases, with 20 bases between them. This CDR3 is built from 16 residues. DNA of the CDR3: TGTGCCAGCAGGCGATTAGCCGGGACACCAACCTACGAGCAGTACTTC. This codes for CASRRLAGTPTYEQYF.

Notes on this clonotype: Germline and junction disagree at one end, which may indicate a read error. The V gene is TRBV7-7, the J gene TRBJ2-5, with 9 bases identical to TRBD1. Looked up from germline, CDR1 is SSHAT and CDR2 is FNYEAQ (reference sequence). The CDR3 length is 16 residues. The chain's CDR3 is CASSPVPGQGQETQYF. The DNA for the CDR3 is TGTGCTAGCAGCCCGGTACCGGGACAGGGTCAAGAGACCCAGTACTTC.

The chain recombines TRBV30 with TRBJ2-1, with 16 positions matching TRBD2. The CDR3 consists of 15 residues. With 2 bases clipped from V and 7 bases from J, the junction kept 2 bases outside the gene matches. Germline loops: CDR1 GTSNPN, CDR2 SVGIG (reference sequence). CDR3 residues: CAWSRGLAGGNEQFF. The CDR3 nucleotides are TGTGCCTGGAGTAGGGGACTAGCGGGGGGGAATGAGCAGTTCTTC. Based on the CDR3 plus reference TRBV30 and TRBJ2-1, the full variable domain is SQTIHQWPATLVQPVGSPLSLECTVEGTSNPNLYWYRQAAGRGLQLLFYSVGIGQISSEVPQNLSASRPQDRQFILSSKKLLLSDSGFYLCAWSRGLAGGNEQFFGPGTRLTVL.

The table lists this clonotype with a few counts. In DNA form, the CDR3 reads TGTGCCAGCAGAATTACAGGGACAGGTGAAGCTTTCTTT. It specifies CASRITGTGEAFF. The chain recombines TRBV2 with TRBJ1-1, with 8 bases identical to TRBD1. The germline gives CDR1 SNHLY, CDR2 FYNNEI. The trim removed 6 bases at V and 7 bases at J, leaving 7 bases unmatched. The CDR3 has 13 amino acids.

The V call is TRBV5-4, the J call TRBJ2-7; 8 bases align to TRBD1. Unmatched junction bases numbered 5, after V lost 0 bases and J lost 0 bases. The CDR3 is made up of 16 amino acids. Germline lookup yields CDR1 SGHNT and CDR2 YYREEE (reference sequence). The CDR3 DNA reads as TGTGCCAGCAGCTTGGCCAACCAGGGGGCCTCCTACGAGCAGTACTTC. Protein: CASSLANQGASYEQYF.

The gene calls are TRBV28 and TRBJ2-2; D gene unclear. The CDR3 spans 13 residues. The V gene's germline CDR1 is MDHEN and CDR2 SYDVKM. Trimming removed 7 bases from V and 7 bases from J, with 13 bases in between. CDR3 residues: CASTRGVGGELFF. CDR3 nucleotide sequence: TGTGCCAGCACCCGAGGAGTAGGCGGGGAGCTGTTTTTT. Full variable domain (remainder filled in from reference TRBV28 and TRBJ2-2): DVKVTQSSRYLVKRTGEKVFLECVQDMDHENMFWYRQDPGLGLRLIYFSYDVKMKEKGDIPEGYSVSREKKERFSLILESASTNQTSMYLCASTRGVGGELFFGEGSRLTVL.

This clonotype was detected a few times. The CDR3 region has the DNA TGTGCCAGAGGGGGGACAGGGGGCGAAAAACTGTTTTTT. Protein product: CARGGTGGEKLFF. V gene TRBV2 combines with J gene TRBJ1-4; TRBD1 agrees at 12 bases. This CDR3 is 13 amino acids long. The V segment lost 9 bases and the J segment 8 bases; nucleotides outside the gene matches: 4. CDR1 and CDR2 (germline): SNHLY, FYNNEI.

The chain has TRBV5-5 and TRBJ1-5; no clear D. The CDR3 totals 15 residues. CDR1 and CDR2 (germline): SGHKS, YYEKEE (reference sequence). Trimming shortened V by 6 bases and J by 2 bases, and 15 bases separated the two germline ends. This CDR3 is CASTLGLGGNQPQHF. The CDR3 nucleotides read TGTGCCAGCACCCTTGGCTTAGGTGGCAATCAGCCCCAGCATTTT.

The V and J genes are TRBV2 and TRBJ2-1, with 12 bases that match TRBD2. This CDR3 has 14 amino acids. The germline V gene encodes CDR1 SNHLY and CDR2 FYNNEI. V gave up 11 bases and J gave up 7 bases; unmatched junction bases: 9. The chain's CDR3 is CASKTSGGSNEQFF. Here the CDR3 DNA reads TGTGCCTCCAAGACTAGCGGGGGATCAAATGAGCAGTTCTTC. The full variable domain, in which reference TRBV2 and TRBJ2-1 provide the parts outside the CDR3, is EPEVTQTPSHQVTQMGQEVILRCVPISNHLYFYWYRQILGQKVEFLVSFYNNEISEKSEIFDDQFSVERPDGSNFTLKIRSTKLEDSAMYFCASKTSGGSNEQFFGPGTRLTVL.

V gene TRBV2 combines with J gene TRBJ2-6; weak D call: TRBD1 (6 bases). Germline V lookup: CDR1 SNHLY, CDR2 FYNNEI. The CDR3 spans 18 residues. Trimming left V 4 bases short and J 0 bases short, with 16 bases between. CDR3 nucleotide sequence: TGTGCCAGCAGTGTTCGGGCAGGGGACCACTCTGGGGCCAACGTCCTGACTTTC. Protein sequence: CASSVRAGDHSGANVLTF. The full variable domain, with the rest looked up from reference TRBV2 and TRBJ2-6, is EPEVTQTPSHQVTQMGQEVILRCVPISNHLYFYWYRQILGQKVEFLVSFYNNEISEKSEIFDDQFSVERPDGSNFTLKIRSTKLEDSAMYFCASSVRAGDHSGANVLTFGAGSRLTVL.

This sequence joins TRBV2 and TRBJ1-2; 10 nucleotides match TRBD1. V gave up 6 bases and J gave up 7 bases; unmatched junction bases: 5. Germline V gene lookup returns CDR1 SNHLY and CDR2 FYNNEI. The CDR3 is 13 amino acids. Here the CDR3 reads CASSQGQGFGYTF. CDR3 in DNA: TGTGCCAGCAGCCAGGGACAGGGGTTTGGCTACACCTTC.

A few counts support this clonotype. J is TRBJ2-5 and V is TRBV7-9; TRBD1 matches 8 bases. Germline lookup yields CDR1 SEHNR and CDR2 FQNEAQ (reference sequence). CDR3 length equals 15 residues. After removal of 5 bases from V and 2 bases from J, the junction contained 7 bases not matched to a gene. CDR3 nucleotides: TGTGCCAGCAGCCTGAGGACAGGGACTCAAGAGACCCAGTACTTC. It codes for CASSLRTGTQETQYF.